This entry describes one T cell receptor (beta chain). What it recognizes is unknown. With V trimmed by 7 bases and J by 0 bases, 4 bases remained unmatched. Germline CDR1 is SEHNR and CDR2 is FQNEAQ (reference sequence). This CDR3 contains 15 residues. Sorting of CD4+ naive, central memory, regulatory and stem cell-like memory cells was performed via CD45RO/CCR7/CD25/CD127/CD95/CD27. This sample stems from a study of beta chain features in type 1 diabetes. Expressed TCRB transcripts were sequenced, since all the RNA that had been isolated was reverse transcribed. Only in-frame clones appear in the TCRdb table, and some are missing; sequencing was by immunoSEQ multiplex PCR. The sample consists of about 150,000 clones, under 11% of them appearing once. Study outcomes and limitations: In type 1 diabetes patients, VDJ junctions had fewer insertions; deletions at these junctions were more frequent.

What was sequenced was naive CD4+ T cells from blood. V usage is TRBV7-9 and J usage is TRBJ2-2, with 8 nucleotides matching TRBD1. This receptor was obtained from a man aged 18 to 35 in good health. The CDR3 DNA reads TGTGCCAGCACCCAGGGGGCAGCGAACACCGGGGAGCTGTTTTTT. The encoded protein is CASTQGAANTGELFF.